A selection of T cell receptor beta chains follows, all from one sample in a study of shared clonotypes between healthy human individuals. Sequenced by immunoSEQ multiplex PCR; TCRdb stores in-frame clones only, minus some. The table lists approximately 530,000 clones, around 95% of them singletons. Sequencing was carried out using naive CD4+ T cells sorted from blood. Receptor source: a woman in her twenties or thirties in good health. CDR3s include the opening cysteine and the closing phenylalanine or tryptophan. A D gene is named only where the DNA matches it firmly. Only some rows state a clone size, as once, few, many or a class for expanded clones.

size	D	J	V	CDR3	DNA
NA	NA	TRBJ1-2	TRBV18	CASSFLQGAPGDGYTF	TGTGCCAGCTCATTCCTACAGGGTGCTCCAGGGGATGGCTACACCTTC
NA	NA	TRBJ2-3	TRBV10-2	CASTDLEDTQYF	TGCGCCAGCACTGACCTGGAAGATACGCAGTATTTT
NA	NA	TRBJ2-7	TRBV7-9	CASSLQSGQALKQYF	TGTGCCAGCAGCCTACAATCGGGGCAGGCCCTCAAGCAGTACTTC
NA	NA	TRBJ1-5	TRBV2	CASKNREYQPQHF	TGTGCCAGCAAGAACAGGGAGTATCAGCCCCAGCATTTT
NA	TRBD2	TRBJ2-2	TRBV28	CASSLIRTARGAGELFF	TGTGCCAGCAGTTTAATTAGGACGGCTCGGGGGGCCGGGGAGCTGTTTTTT
NA	TRBD1	TRBJ2-3	TRBV27	CASSTTGTTDTQYF	TGTGCCAGCAGTACGACAGGGACGACAGATACGCAGTATTTT
NA	NA	TRBJ2-1	TRBV18	CASSNRVSPILF	TGTGCCAGCTCGAACAGGGTCTCACCGATTCTCTTC
NA	NA	TRBJ1-1	TRBV28	CASSLVRGIGAFF	TGTGCCAGCAGTTTAGTTCGGGGTATCGGAGCTTTCTTT
NA	TRBD2	TRBJ2-7	TRBV28	CASSSASGSYEQYF	TGTGCCAGCAGTTCCGCTAGCGGGAGCTACGAGCAGTACTTC
NA	NA	TRBJ1-2	TRBV10-3	CAISEVVPSGGYTF	TGTGCCATCAGTGAGGTTGTACCGTCGGGAGGCTACACCTTC
NA	NA	TRBJ2-1	TRBV7-2	CASSSNWGSPNEQFF	TGTGCCAGCAGCTCCAATTGGGGGTCTCCCAATGAGCAGTTCTTC
once	NA	TRBJ2-3	TRBV19	CASRGGGVFPDTQYF	TGTGCCAGTAGGGGCGGCGGAGTGTTTCCAGATACGCAGTATTTT
NA	NA	TRBJ1-2	TRBV14	CASSQKDRINGYTF	TGTGCCAGCAGCCAAAAAGACAGGATTAATGGCTACACCTTC
NA	NA	TRBJ2-2	TRBV7-9	CASSLDLDTGELFF	TGTGCCAGCAGCTTAGACCTGGACACCGGGGAGCTGTTTTTT